One sample yielded the 8 T cell receptor beta chains listed below, sequenced in a study of T cell responses to AZD1222 COVID-19 vaccine (dated by TCRdb to the early 2020s). The method was the immunoSEQ multiplex PCR assay. TCRdb provides this immuneACCESS table in a form limited to in-frame rearrangements. Some clones are lacking; in checked studies, under half of them reflect an unresolved V gene, and why the rest are absent is not known. The sample yields about 130,000 clones; just over 85% were counted once. Around 24% of the sample goes to the ten largest clones. The sample's time point label, in plain terms: baseline before first vaccination. Here the sequenced sample was peripheral blood, taken on day 0 of AZD1222 vaccination. Receptor source: an adult in good health.

CDR3 protein: CASSLGDYLYNEQFF. Here the CDR3 DNA reads TGCGCCAGCAGCTTGGGGGACTACCTGTACAATGAGCAGTTCTTC. The rearrangement uses TRBV5-1 and TRBJ2-1, with 7 positions matching TRBD2. Trimming at V came to 0 bases and at J to 4 bases, leaving 4 bases not matched to a gene. CDR1 and CDR2 from the germline V gene are SGHRS and YFSETQ. CDR3 size: 15 residues.

The DNA of the CDR3 is TGCGCCAGCAGCTTGGGGACCAAGGAGAACACTGAAGCTTTCTTT. Residues: CASSLGTKENTEAFF. The V call is TRBV5-1, the J call TRBJ1-1; no clear D gene. The V end was cut by 0 bases, the J end by 1 base, with 10 bases between. CDR1 and CDR2 from the germline V gene are SGHRS and YFSETQ. CDR3 length equals 15 residues.

The J gene is TRBJ2-1, the V gene TRBV6-2 or TRBV6-3; D remains ambiguous. Per germline, CDR1 MNHEY and CDR2 SVGEGT. This CDR3 contains 12 residues. V lost 2 bases and J lost 6, with 5 bases in between. For the CDR3, the DNA is TGTGCCAGCAGTTACAGGGTCAATGAGCAGTTCTTC. It specifies CASSYRVNEQFF.

The genes are TRBV7-2 and TRBJ2-3; 7 bases line up with TRBD1. This CDR3 spans 15 amino acids. Germline lookup yields CDR1 SGHTA and CDR2 FQGNSA. The V gene end was trimmed by 4 bases and the J gene end by 1 base; junction bases not matched to a gene: 5. The CDR3 protein is CASSSGQRRTDTQYF. The CDR3 region has the DNA TGTGCCAGCAGCTCGGGACAGAGACGCACAGATACGCAGTATTTT. Full variable domain (remainder filled in from reference TRBV7-2 and TRBJ2-3): GAGVSQSPSNKVTEKGKDVELRCDPISGHTALYWYRQSLGQGLEFLIYFQGNSAPDKSGLPSDRFSAERTGGSVSTLTIQRTQQEDSAVYLCASSSGQRRTDTQYFGPGTRLTVL.

The rearrangement uses TRBV5-1 and TRBJ2-2; no clear D gene. Germline CDR1 reads SGHRS; CDR2 reads YFSETQ. Trimming took off 0 bases at V and 7 bases at J, with 7 bases between the two ends. The CDR3 contains 13 residues. This CDR3 is CASSLEGIGELFF. CDR3 sequence (DNA): TGCGCCAGCAGCTTGGAAGGAATCGGGGAGCTGTTTTTT. The variable domain in full, with the rest retrieved from reference TRBV5-1 and TRBJ2-2, is KAGVTQTPRYLIKTRGQQVTLSCSPISGHRSVSWYQQTPGQGLQFLFEYFSETQRNKGNFPGRFSGRQFSNSRSEMNVSTLELGDSALYLCASSLEGIGELFFGEGSRLTVL.

The genes are TRBV4-3 and TRBJ2-2; tentatively, D is TRBD1 or TRBD2 (6 bases each). Per the germline V gene, CDR1 is LGHNA and CDR2 is YSLEER. The germline V and J ends were trimmed by 2 bases and 5 bases, with 21 bases remaining between them. There are 18 residues in the CDR3. CDR3: CASSQQTTGRLMTGELFF. CDR3 nucleotides: TGCGCCAGCAGCCAACAAACCACAGGGAGGTTGATGACCGGGGAGCTGTTTTTT.

Written as DNA, the CDR3 is TGTGCCAGCAGTTATGAGGGGAACCAGCCCCAGCATTTT. This translates into CASSYEGNQPQHF. The chain uses TRBV6-5 and TRBJ1-5, with D possibly being TRBD1 (5 bases). Trimming took 3 bases from V and 7 from J, leaving 10 bases between them. Germline CDR1 MNHEY, CDR2 SVGAGI. The CDR3 sequence is 13 residues long.

The chain recombines TRBV2 with TRBJ2-2; a possible D gene is TRBD2 (5 bases). CDR3 length: 14 residues. Germline V CDR1 and CDR2: SNHLY, FYNNEI. V shed 6 bases and J shed 10 bases, with 18 bases lying between them. The CDR3 reads CASSEGLTPEELFF. The CDR3 nucleotides read TGTGCCAGCAGCGAGGGTCTAACGCCCGAGGAGCTGTTTTTT.